What follows are 21 T cell receptor beta chains derived from one specimen sequenced in a study of cytomegalovirus exposure and HLA in healthy donors. The PCR ran on 60 Vbeta and 13 Jbeta primers. Assay: immunoSEQ multiplex PCR; the TCRdb copy retains only in-frame clones and omits some. The sample lists 85,000 to 130,000 clones; around 80% were seen once. The specimen was PBMCs. These receptors all stem from a woman in her 50s in good health and CMV-seropositive.

This clone was seen once. V usage is TRBV18 and J usage is TRBJ1-1, with 7 nucleotides matching TRBD1. The CDR3 runs to 16 residues. V dropped 4 bases and J dropped 0; count of bases not matched to a gene: 8. CDR1 and CDR2 from the germline V gene are KGHSH and LQKENI. CDR3 nucleotides: TGTGCCAGCTCACGGGGGACAGTGGGCCTGAACACTGAAGCTTTCTTT. It encodes CASSRGTVGLNTEAFF.

The chain uses TRBV29-1 and TRBJ1-1; 7 nucleotides match TRBD1. Germline-derived CDR1 and CDR2 are SQVTM and ANQGSEA. The CDR3 consists of 17 residues. With 1 base clipped from V and 0 bases from J, the junction kept 11 bases outside the gene matches. CDR3 region: CSVEVAPSGTVNTEAFF. CDR3 in DNA: TGCAGCGTTGAAGTGGCCCCATCCGGGACAGTGAACACTGAAGCTTTCTTT.

The rearrangement joins TRBV4-1 to TRBJ2-1; 7 bases map to TRBD2. Germline CDR1 MGHRA, CDR2 YSYEKL. V was pared by 1 base and J by 7 bases, with 7 bases of the junction left unmatched. The CDR3 is made up of 15 amino acids. This CDR3 is CASSQGPRGGNEQFF. CDR3 sequence (DNA): TGCGCCAGCAGCCAAGGACCCCGGGGAGGGAATGAGCAGTTCTTC.

The chain joins TRBV29-1 to TRBJ1-5; D not certain. The CDR3 sequence is 12 residues long. V lost 7 bases to trimming and J lost 3 bases, with 10 bases between them. From germline, CDR1 is SQVTM and CDR2 ANQGSEA. The CDR3 region is CSASRDNQPQHF. The CDR3 DNA sequence: TGCAGCGCCTCGAGGGACAATCAGCCCCAGCATTTT. Looking up the rest from reference TRBV29-1 and TRBJ1-5 gives the full variable domain: SAVISQKPSRDICQRGTSLTIQCQVDSQVTMMFWYRQQPGQSLTLIATANQGSEATYESGFVIDKFPISRPNLTFSTLTVSNMSPEDSSIYLCSASRDNQPQHFGDGTRLSIL.

The CDR3 is CASSVTGGANTGELFF. In DNA, the CDR3 is TGTGCCAGCAGCGTGACCGGGGGGGCCAACACCGGGGAGCTGTTTTTT. V usage is TRBV9 and J usage is TRBJ2-2, with 8 nucleotides matching TRBD2. J was trimmed by 2 bases and V by 2 bases; bases with no gene match: 5. The germline CDR1 and CDR2 sequences are SGDLS and YYNGEE. The CDR3 runs 16 residues.

This clone was observed a few times. The chain couples TRBV6-1 to TRBJ2-7; D is uncertain. Germline V gene sequence: CDR1 MNHNS, CDR2 SASEGT. The CDR3 loop spans 11 amino acids. V lost 8 bases and J lost 4, with 9 bases in between. The DNA for the CDR3 is TGTGCCAGCCTTACACATTACGAGCAGTACTTC. Translating it yields CASLTHYEQYF.

V gene TRBV25-1 combines with J gene TRBJ2-7; the D gene is possibly TRBD2 (6 bases). There are 15 residues in the CDR3. Germline values: CDR1 MGHDK, CDR2 SYGVNS. V was shortened by 6 bases and J by 0 bases, with 15 bases between the two germline ends. The CDR3, as DNA: TGTGCCAGCAGCTTGGTAACTAGCAGCTCCTACGAGCAGTACTTC. Its translation is CASSLVTSSSYEQYF.

This clone was counted only a few times. The J gene is TRBJ2-7, the V gene TRBV29-1; 10 bases fit TRBD2. The CDR3 sequence is 15 residues long. With 4 bases clipped from V and 3 bases from J, the junction kept 9 bases outside the gene matches. Germline values: CDR1 SQVTM, CDR2 ANQGSEA. Written as DNA, the CDR3 is TGCAGCGTTGGAGGGCTAGCGGGAGCGAACTACGAGCAGTACTTC. Translation: CSVGGLAGANYEQYF.

J is TRBJ2-7 and V is TRBV5-1; TRBD1 might be the D (5 bases). This CDR3 has 15 amino acids. V was cut by 1 base and J by 3 bases, with 14 bases left in between. From germline, CDR1 is SGHRS and CDR2 YFSETQ. DNA of the CDR3: TGCGCCAGCAGCTTGAACTATGACAGTCTCTACGAGCAGTACTTC. Residues: CASSLNYDSLYEQYF.

The chain joins TRBV19 to TRBJ2-1; 12 bases align to TRBD2. From germline, CDR1 is LNHDA and CDR2 SQIVND (reference sequence). The CDR3 has 15 residues. The V segment lost 6 bases and the J segment 7 bases; nucleotides outside the gene matches: 7. The CDR3 sequence is CASRTGLAGMNEQFF. Here the CDR3 DNA reads TGTGCCAGTAGGACTGGACTAGCGGGAATGAATGAGCAGTTCTTC. The full variable domain, rest sourced from reference TRBV19 and TRBJ2-1, is DGGITQSPKYLFRKEGQNVTLSCEQNLNHDAMYWYRQDPGQGLRLIYYSQIVNDFQKGDIAEGYSVSREKKESFPLTVTSAQKNPTAFYLCASRTGLAGMNEQFFGPGTRLTVL.

The chain's CDR3 is CASSHYQGHYGYTF. The CDR3 DNA sequence: TGTGCCAGCAGTCACTACCAGGGGCACTATGGCTACACCTTC. This sequence joins TRBV6-5 and TRBJ1-2; tentative D call: TRBD1 (6 bases). Between the trimmed V and J ends, which lost 5 bases and 3 bases, there was a span of 13 bases. Germline lookup yields CDR1 MNHEY and CDR2 SVGAGI. This CDR3 comprises 14 residues.

This clone came up once. V gene TRBV5-4 combines with J gene TRBJ2-5, with 9 bases that match TRBD2. This CDR3 has 17 amino acids. V was clipped by 0 bases and J by 3 bases; unmatched bases: 9. Germline-derived CDR1 and CDR2 are SGHNT and YYREEE (reference sequence). CDR3 residues: CASSLGGAGGPEETQYF. CDR3 nucleotide sequence: TGTGCCAGCAGCTTGGGGGGGGCGGGAGGGCCGGAAGAGACCCAGTACTTC. Looking up the rest from reference TRBV5-4 and TRBJ2-5 gives the full variable domain: ETGVTQSPTHLIKTRGQQVTLRCSSQSGHNTVSWYQQALGQGPQFIFQYYREEENGRGNFPPRFSGLQFPNYSSELNVNALELDDSALYLCASSLGGAGGPEETQYFGPGTRLLVL.

The rearrangement joins TRBV13 to TRBJ2-5; D remains ambiguous. Judging by the DNA end, TRBJ2-7 fits better; the J call may be wrong. The CDR3 loop spans 14 amino acids. Per germline, CDR1 PRHDT and CDR2 FYEKMQ (reference sequence). In nucleotides, the CDR3 is TGTGCCAGCAGCCTCCAATTCCGGCTGGGCGAGCAGTACTTC. Protein sequence: CASSLQFRLGEQYF.

The CDR3 coding sequence is TGTGCCAGTGGCCTTGGAGAGACCCAGTACTTC. It specifies CASGLGETQYF. The V gene is TRBV19, the J gene TRBJ2-5; D not certain. Germline V CDR1 and CDR2: LNHDA, SQIVND (reference sequence). The CDR3 runs 11 residues. The germline V and J ends were trimmed by 8 bases and 4 bases, with 8 bases remaining between them.

The V and J genes are TRBV30 and TRBJ2-5, with 7 positions matching TRBD1. This CDR3 contains 13 residues. J gave up 3 bases and V 2 bases, and 3 bases lay outside the gene matches. Germline V gene data show CDR1 as GTSNPN and CDR2 as SVGIG (reference sequence). DNA for the CDR3: TGTGCCTGGAGTCCCGGGACAGAAGAGACCCAGTACTTC. It codes for CAWSPGTEETQYF.

The chain employs TRBV7-9 and TRBJ1-1, with a tentative D call TRBD1 (6 bases). Trimming removed 10 bases at V and 2 bases at J, with 14 bases between. This CDR3 contains 13 residues. Germline loops: CDR1 SEHNR, CDR2 FQNEAQ (reference sequence). Here the CDR3 reads CATPRTENTEAFF. The CDR3, as DNA: TGTGCCACCCCCCGGACAGAAAACACTGAAGCTTTCTTT.

The chain combines TRBV10-1 with TRBJ1-1, with D unresolved. The CDR3 consists of 16 residues. Germline values: CDR1 WNHNN, CDR2 SYGVQD (reference sequence). Deletions cut 1 base from V and 1 base from J, with 13 bases between. CDR3 region: CASSEYGPGPNTEAFF. CDR3 DNA: TGCGCCAGCAGTGAGTATGGGCCTGGCCCGAACACTGAAGCTTTCTTT.

The chain recombines TRBV7-3 with TRBJ2-3, with 16 bases aligning to TRBD2. Losses at the gene ends were 0 bases for V and 0 bases for J; bases not matched to a gene: 9. Germline CDR1 reads SGHTA; CDR2 reads FQGTGA. The CDR3 runs 21 residues. The chain's CDR3 is CASSLTSGTSGRGRSTDTQYF. The CDR3 nucleotides read TGTGCCAGCAGCTTAACGTCTGGGACTAGCGGGAGGGGGCGGAGCACAGATACGCAGTATTTT.

Notes on this clone: Germline is not matched at one junction end, which may reflect a read error. Different DNA sequences within this sample yield the same CDR3. The chain employs TRBV9 and TRBJ1-4, with D uncertain. Germline V gene sequence: CDR1 SGDLS, CDR2 YYNGEE. There are 17 residues in the CDR3. CDR3 DNA: TGTGCCAGCAGCGTAGGAAGGTTAGGGAGCACTAATGAAAAGCTGTTTTTT. Translating gives CASSVGRLGSTNEKLFF.

V gene TRBV27 combines with J gene TRBJ2-7; the D gene is possibly TRBD1 (6 bases). CDR3 size: 12 residues. Trimming cost V 6 bases and J 3 bases, with 9 bases left between them. The germline V gene has CDR1 MNHEY and CDR2 SMNVEV (reference sequence). CDR3 region: CASRDRLYEQYF. The CDR3 region has the DNA TGTGCCAGCAGGGACAGACTCTACGAGCAGTACTTC.

Remarks on this clone: This sample includes further DNA sequences coding for the same CDR3. The rearrangement uses TRBV29-1 and TRBJ2-3; 10 positions agree with TRBD2. Germline V gene sequence: CDR1 SQVTM, CDR2 ANQGSEA. Trimming cost V 6 bases and J 0 bases; bases outside gene matches: 3. This CDR3 spans 14 amino acids. The DNA for the CDR3 is TGCAGCGTAGAGGGACTAGCGAGCACAGATACGCAGTATTTT. Translated: CSVEGLASTDTQYF.